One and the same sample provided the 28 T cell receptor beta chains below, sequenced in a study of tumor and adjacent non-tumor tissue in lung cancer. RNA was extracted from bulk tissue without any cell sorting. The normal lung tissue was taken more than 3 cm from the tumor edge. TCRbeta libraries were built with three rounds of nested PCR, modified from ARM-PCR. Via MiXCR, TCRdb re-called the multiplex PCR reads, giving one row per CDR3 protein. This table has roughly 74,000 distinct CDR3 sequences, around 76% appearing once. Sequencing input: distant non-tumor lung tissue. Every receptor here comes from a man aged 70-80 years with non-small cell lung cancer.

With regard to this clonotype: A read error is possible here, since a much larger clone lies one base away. CDR3 in amino acids: CASSYNGGSDTQYF. The CDR3 bases are TGTGCCAGCAGTTATAATGGGGGCTCAGATACGCAGTATTTT. The chain recombines TRBV6-5 with TRBJ2-3; maybe TRBD1 (6 bases). Germline assignment: CDR1 MNHEY and CDR2 SVGAGI. The V and J ends lost 3 bases and 4 bases respectively, with 11 bases between them. The CDR3 totals 14 residues.

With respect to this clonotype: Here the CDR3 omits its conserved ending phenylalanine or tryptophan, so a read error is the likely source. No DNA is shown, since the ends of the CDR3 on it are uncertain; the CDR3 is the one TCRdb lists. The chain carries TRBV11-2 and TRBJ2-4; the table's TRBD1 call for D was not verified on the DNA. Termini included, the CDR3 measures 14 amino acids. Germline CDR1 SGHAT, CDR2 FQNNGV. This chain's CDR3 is CASSPPVQVGIHYS.

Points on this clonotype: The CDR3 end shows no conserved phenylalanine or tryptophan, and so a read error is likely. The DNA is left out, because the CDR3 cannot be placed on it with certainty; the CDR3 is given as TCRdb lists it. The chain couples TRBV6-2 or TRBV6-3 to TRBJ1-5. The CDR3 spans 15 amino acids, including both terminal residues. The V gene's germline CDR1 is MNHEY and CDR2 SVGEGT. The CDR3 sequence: CASTLAGGRIQPLHS.

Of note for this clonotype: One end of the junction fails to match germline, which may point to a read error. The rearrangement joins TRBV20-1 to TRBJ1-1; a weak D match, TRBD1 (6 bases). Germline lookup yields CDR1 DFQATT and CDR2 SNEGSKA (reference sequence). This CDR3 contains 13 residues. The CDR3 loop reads CSGADPINTEAFF. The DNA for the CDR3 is TGTTCGGGGGCAGACCCCATAAACACTGAAGCTTTCTTT.

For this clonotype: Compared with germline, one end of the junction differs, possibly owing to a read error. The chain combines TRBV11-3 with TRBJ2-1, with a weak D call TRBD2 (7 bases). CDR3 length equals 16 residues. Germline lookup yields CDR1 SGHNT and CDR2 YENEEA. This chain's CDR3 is CASSLDPTGGRGEEFF. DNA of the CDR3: TGCGCCAGCAGCTTAGATCCCACGGGGGGCAGGGGTGAAGAGTTCTTC.

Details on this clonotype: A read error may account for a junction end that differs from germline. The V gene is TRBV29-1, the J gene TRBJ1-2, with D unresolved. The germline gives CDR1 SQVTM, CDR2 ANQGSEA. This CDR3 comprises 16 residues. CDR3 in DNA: TGCGGCGTTGTCCCCTATCAATCCTCGGGAAAAGATGGCTACTCCTTC. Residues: CGVVPYQSSGKDGYSF.

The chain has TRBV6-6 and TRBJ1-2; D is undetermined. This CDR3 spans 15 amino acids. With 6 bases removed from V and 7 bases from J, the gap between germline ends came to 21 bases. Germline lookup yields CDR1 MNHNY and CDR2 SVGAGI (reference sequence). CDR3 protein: CASSRRAWSGGGYTF. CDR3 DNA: TGTGCCAGCAGCCGCCGGGCATGGTCAGGTGGTGGCTACACCTTC.

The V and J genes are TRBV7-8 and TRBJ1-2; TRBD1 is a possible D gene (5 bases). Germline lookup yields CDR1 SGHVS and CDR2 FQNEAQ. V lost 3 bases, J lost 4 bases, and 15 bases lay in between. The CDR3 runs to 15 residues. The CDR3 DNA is TGTGCCAGCAGCTTGGGAGGACATATTAGCTATGGCTACACCTTC. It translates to CASSLGGHISYGYTF.

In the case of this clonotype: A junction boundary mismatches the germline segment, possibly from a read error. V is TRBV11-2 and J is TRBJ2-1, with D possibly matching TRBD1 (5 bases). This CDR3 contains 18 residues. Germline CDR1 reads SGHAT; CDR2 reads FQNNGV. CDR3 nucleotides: TGTGCCAGCAGCTTAGAAGGTCTGGGGCGGATTTCCTACAATGAGCAGTCCTTC. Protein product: CASSLEGLGRISYNEQSF.

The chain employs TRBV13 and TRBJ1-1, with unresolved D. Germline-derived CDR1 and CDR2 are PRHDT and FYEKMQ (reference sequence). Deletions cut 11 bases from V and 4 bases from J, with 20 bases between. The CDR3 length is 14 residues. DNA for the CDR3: TGTGCCGGCAACTTCCCGTTGCGGTCCACTGAAGCTTTCTTT. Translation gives CAGNFPLRSTEAFF.

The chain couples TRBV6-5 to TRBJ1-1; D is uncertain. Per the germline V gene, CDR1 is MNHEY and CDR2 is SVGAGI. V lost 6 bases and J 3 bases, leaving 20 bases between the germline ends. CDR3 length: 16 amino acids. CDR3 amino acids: CASRPDMRLGDTEAFF. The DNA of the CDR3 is TGTGCCAGCAGACCTGATATGAGACTCGGGGACACTGAAGCTTTCTTT.

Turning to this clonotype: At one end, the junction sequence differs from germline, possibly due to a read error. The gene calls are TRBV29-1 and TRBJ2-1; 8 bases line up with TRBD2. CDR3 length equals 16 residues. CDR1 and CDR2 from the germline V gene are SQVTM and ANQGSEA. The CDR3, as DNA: TGCAGCCTTGAAGATCACACTAGCGGCATCTACAACGAGCAATTCTTC. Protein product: CSLEDHTSGIYNEQFF.

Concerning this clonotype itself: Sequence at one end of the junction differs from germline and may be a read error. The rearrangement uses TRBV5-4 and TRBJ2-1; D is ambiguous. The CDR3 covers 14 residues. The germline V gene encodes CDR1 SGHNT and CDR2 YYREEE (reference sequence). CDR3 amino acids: CASSPALVGSEQFF. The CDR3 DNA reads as TGTGCCAGCAGCCCGGCATTAGTCGGCAGTGAGCAGTTCTTT.

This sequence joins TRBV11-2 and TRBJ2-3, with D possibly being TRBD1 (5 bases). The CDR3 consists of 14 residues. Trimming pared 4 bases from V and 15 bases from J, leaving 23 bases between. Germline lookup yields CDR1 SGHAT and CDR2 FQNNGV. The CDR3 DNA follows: TGTGCCAGCAGCTCACAGGAGTTCTCAGATACACACTATTTT. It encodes CASSSQEFSDTHYF.

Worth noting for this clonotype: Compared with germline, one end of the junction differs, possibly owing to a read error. For the CDR3, the DNA is TGTACCAGCACCCGTCGGGAACTAAGTACAGATACGCAGTATTTT. Residues: CTSTRRELSTDTQYF. The chain combines TRBV11-3 with TRBJ2-3, with TRBD2 as a possible D gene (5 bases). The CDR3 totals 15 residues. The V gene's germline CDR1 is SGHNT and CDR2 YENEEA.

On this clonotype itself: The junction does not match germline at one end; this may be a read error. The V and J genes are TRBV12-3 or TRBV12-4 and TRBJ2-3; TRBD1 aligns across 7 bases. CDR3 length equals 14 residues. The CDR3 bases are TGTACCAGCATAAGGGACAGCCCCACAGATACGCAATATTTT. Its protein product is CTSIRDSPTDTQYF.

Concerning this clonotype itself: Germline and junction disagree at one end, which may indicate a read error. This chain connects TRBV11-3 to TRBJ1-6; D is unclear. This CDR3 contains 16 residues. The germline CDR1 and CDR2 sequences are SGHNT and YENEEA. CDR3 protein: CASSSLPGKEGTPLYF. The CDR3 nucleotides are TGTGCCAGCAGCTCCCTTCCGGGAAAAGAAGGAACACCCCTCTACTTT.

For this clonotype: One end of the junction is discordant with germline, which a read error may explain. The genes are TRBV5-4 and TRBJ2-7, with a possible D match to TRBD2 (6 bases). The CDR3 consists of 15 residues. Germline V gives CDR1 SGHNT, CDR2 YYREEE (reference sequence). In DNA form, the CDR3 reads TGTGCCAGCAGCTCTTATTCGCGACTAGTGTACGAACAGTACTTC. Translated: CASSSYSRLVYEQYF.

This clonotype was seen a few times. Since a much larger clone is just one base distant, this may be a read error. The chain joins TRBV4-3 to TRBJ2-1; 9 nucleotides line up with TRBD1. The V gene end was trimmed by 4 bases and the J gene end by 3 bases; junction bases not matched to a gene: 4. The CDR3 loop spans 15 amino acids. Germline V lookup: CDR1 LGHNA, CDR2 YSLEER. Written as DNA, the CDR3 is TGCGCCAGCAGCCCGGGACAGGGCGTCTACAATGAGCAGTTCTTC. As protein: CASSPGQGVYNEQFF.

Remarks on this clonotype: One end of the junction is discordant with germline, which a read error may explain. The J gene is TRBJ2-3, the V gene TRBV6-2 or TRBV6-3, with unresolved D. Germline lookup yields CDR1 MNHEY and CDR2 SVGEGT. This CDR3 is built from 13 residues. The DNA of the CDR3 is TGTGCCAGCAGTTACAACACCACAGATACGCGGCATTTT. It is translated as CASSYNTTDTRHF.

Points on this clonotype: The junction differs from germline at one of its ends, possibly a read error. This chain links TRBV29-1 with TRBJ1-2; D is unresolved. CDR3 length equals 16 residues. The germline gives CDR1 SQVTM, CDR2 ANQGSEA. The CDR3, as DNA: TGCAACGTTGTCCCCTATCGATCCTCGGGAGAACATGGCTACACCTTC. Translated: CNVVPYRSSGEHGYTF. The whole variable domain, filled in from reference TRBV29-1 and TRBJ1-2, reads SAVISQKPSRDICQRGTSLTIQCQVDSQVTMMFWYRQQPGQSLTLIATANQGSEATYESGFVIDKFPISRPNLTFSTLTVSNMSPEDSSIYLCNVVPYRSSGEHGYTFGSGTRLTVV.

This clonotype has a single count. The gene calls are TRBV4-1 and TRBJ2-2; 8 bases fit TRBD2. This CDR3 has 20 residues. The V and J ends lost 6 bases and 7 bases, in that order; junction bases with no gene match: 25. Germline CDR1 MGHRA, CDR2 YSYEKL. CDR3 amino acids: CASRARGSSGRPWGIGELFF. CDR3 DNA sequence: TGCGCCAGCAGAGCAAGAGGGTCTAGCGGGCGGCCGTGGGGAATCGGGGAGCTGTTTTTT.

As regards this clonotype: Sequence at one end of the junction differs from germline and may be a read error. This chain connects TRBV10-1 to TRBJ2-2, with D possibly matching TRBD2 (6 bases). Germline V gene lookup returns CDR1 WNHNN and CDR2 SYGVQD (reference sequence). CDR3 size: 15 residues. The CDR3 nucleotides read TGCGCCAGCAATGTAGGGAGGTCGAACACCGGGGAGCTGATTTTT. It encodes CASNVGRSNTGELIF.

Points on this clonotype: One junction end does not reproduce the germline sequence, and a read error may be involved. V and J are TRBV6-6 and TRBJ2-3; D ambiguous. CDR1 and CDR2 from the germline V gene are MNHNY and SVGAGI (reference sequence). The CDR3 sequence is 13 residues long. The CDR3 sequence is CASSNSLADTHYF. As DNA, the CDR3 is TGTGCCAGCAGTAACTCGCTTGCAGATACGCACTATTTT.

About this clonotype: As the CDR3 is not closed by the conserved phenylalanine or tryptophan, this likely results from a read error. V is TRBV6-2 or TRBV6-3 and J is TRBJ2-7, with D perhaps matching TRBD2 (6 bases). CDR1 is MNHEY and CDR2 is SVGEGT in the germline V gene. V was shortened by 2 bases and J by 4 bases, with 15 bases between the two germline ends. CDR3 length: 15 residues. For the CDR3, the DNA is TGTGCCAGCAGTTACCTTGACGGGAGTAAGTACGAGCAGTACCTC. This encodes CASSYLDGSKYEQYL.

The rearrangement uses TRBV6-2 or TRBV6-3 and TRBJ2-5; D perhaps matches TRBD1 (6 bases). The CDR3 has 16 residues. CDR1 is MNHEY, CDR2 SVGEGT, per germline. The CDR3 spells CGSHRPDSRASETQYF. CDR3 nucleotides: TGTGGCAGTCACCGGCCGGACAGCCGGGCGTCAGAGACCCAGTACTTC.

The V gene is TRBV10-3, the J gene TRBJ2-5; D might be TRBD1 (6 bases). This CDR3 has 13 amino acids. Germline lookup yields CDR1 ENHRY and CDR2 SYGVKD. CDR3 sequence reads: CTFRQADQETQYF. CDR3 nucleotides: TGTACCTTCAGACAGGCCGATCAAGAGACCCAGTACTTC.

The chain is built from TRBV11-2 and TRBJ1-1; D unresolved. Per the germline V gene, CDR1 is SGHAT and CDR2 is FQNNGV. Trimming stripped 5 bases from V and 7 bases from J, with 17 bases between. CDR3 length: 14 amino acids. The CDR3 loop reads CASSRTTDYNEAFF. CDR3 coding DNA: TGTGCCAGCAGCCGGACGACCGATTACAATGAAGCTTTCTTT.